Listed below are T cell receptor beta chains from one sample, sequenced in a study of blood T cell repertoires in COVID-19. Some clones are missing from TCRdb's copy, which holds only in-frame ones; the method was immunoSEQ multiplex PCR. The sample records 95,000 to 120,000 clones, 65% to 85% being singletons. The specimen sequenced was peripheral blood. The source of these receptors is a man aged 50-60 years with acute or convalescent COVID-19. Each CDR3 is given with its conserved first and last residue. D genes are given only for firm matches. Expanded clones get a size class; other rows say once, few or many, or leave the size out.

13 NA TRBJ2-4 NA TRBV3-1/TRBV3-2 CASSPPGQNIQYF TGTGCCAGCAGCCCCCCCGGTCAAAACATTCAGTACTTC
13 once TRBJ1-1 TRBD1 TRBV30 CAWRAQGWTEAFF TGTGCCTGGAGGGCACAGGGGTGGACTGAAGCTTTCTTT
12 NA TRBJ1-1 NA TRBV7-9 CASSSRRTEAFF TGTGCCAGCAGCTCGAGGAGAACTGAAGCTTTCTTT
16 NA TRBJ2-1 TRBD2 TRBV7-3 CASSVLAGGAYNEQFF TGTGCCAGCAGCGTTCTAGCGGGGGGCGCTTACAATGAGCAGTTCTTC
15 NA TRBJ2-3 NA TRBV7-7 CASSSRTSSTDTQYF TGTGCCAGCAGCTCCAGAACGTCTAGCACAGATACGCAGTATTTT
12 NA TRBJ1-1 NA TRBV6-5 CASSSPTSRAFF TGTGCCAGCAGTTCCCCGACTTCGAGAGCTTTCTTT
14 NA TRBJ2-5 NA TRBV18 CASSPGDRGETQYF TGTGCCAGCTCACCGGGAGACCGAGGAGAGACCCAGTACTTC
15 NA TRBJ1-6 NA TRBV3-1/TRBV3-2 CASSQRTVGYSPLHF TGTGCCAGCAGCCAAAGGACAGTAGGGTATTCACCCCTCCACTTT
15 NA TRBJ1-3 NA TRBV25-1 CASSEYAGSGNTIYF TGTGCCAGCAGTGAATATGCGGGCTCTGGAAACACCATATATTTT
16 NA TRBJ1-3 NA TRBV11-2 CASTPRTRSRGNTIYF TGTGCCAGCACCCCCAGAACGAGGTCTCGTGGAAACACCATATATTTT
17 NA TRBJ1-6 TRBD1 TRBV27 CASSSQDRGLGNSPLHF TGTGCCAGCAGTTCCCAAGACAGGGGGCTGGGGAATTCACCCCTCCACTTT
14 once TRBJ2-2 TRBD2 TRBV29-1 CSAEGTRYTGELFF TGCAGCGCCGAAGGGACTAGGTACACCGGGGAGCTGTTTTTT
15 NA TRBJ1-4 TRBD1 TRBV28 CASSLPGTGAEKLFF TGTGCCAGCAGTTTACCCGGGACAGGTGCCGAAAAACTGTTTTTT
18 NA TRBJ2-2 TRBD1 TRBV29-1 CSVGGPQRQGFGTGELFF TGCAGCGTTGGTGGACCCCAGCGACAGGGTTTCGGCACCGGGGAGCTGTTTTTT
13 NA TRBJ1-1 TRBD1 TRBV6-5 CAMLGTGGTEAFF TGTGCCATGCTAGGTACAGGGGGCACTGAAGCTTTCTTT
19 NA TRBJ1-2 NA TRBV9 CASSDPREGARDPGYGYTF TGTGCCAGCAGCGACCCTCGGGAGGGCGCGCGGGATCCTGGCTATGGCTACACCTTC
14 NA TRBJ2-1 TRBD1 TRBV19 CASSILGQGNEQFF TGTGCCAGTAGTATCCTTGGACAGGGCAATGAGCAGTTCTTC
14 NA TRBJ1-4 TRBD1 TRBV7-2 CASGGQGKGEKLFF TGTGCCAGCGGCGGACAGGGAAAAGGTGAAAAACTGTTTTTT
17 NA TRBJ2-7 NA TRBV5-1 CASSLVSSDTTPYEQYF TGCGCCAGCAGCTTGGTCTCTTCGGACACCACCCCCTACGAGCAGTACTTC
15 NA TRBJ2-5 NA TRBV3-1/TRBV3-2 CASSQVWGEQETQYF TGTGCCAGCAGCCAAGTTTGGGGGGAACAAGAGACCCAGTACTTC
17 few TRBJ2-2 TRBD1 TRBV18 CASSLLDRGSDTGELFF TGTGCCAGCTCACTACTAGACAGGGGGAGTGACACCGGGGAGCTGTTTTTT
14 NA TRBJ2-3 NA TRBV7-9 CASTMTGSTDTQYF TGTGCCAGCACCATGACAGGCAGCACAGATACGCAGTATTTT
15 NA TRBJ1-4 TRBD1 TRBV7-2 CASSAPGQGDEKLFF TGTGCCAGCAGCGCTCCGGGACAGGGGGATGAAAAACTGTTTTTT
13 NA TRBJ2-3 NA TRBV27 CASSSGFWDTQYF TGTGCCAGCAGTTCCGGGTTCTGGGATACGCAGTATTTT
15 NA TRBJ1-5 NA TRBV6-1 CASSEGTYSNQPQHF TGTGCCAGCAGTGAAGGCACTTATAGCAATCAGCCCCAGCATTTT